This TCR beta chain comes out of a study of cytotoxic CD8 clonotypes in ibrutinib-treated CLL. Study-level information: Response samples were drawn at a median of approximately 11 months of treatment, range 6 to 36. Productive templates averaged about 250,000 per sample, and productive rearrangements 94,082.

The table came from immunoSEQ multiplex PCR; TCRdb's copy has only in-frame clones and leaves some out. Of roughly 45,000 clones listed, 65% to 70% are singletons. TCR beta library input comprised around 2 micrograms of genomic DNA from cryopreserved PBMCs. The CDR3 is 14 amino acids. Trimming took 7 bases from V and 6 from J, leaving 15 bases between them. Germline V gene lookup returns CDR1 LNHDA and CDR2 SQIVND (reference sequence). Sequences were derived from PBMCs, sampled after 24 months of ibrutinib treatment. The receptor was isolated from a human donor with chronic lymphocytic leukemia. The V gene is TRBV19, the J gene TRBJ2-2; weak D call: TRBD1 (6 bases). The CDR3 DNA follows: TGTGCCAGTACAGGCCAGGGGTCGGCCGGGGAGCTGTTTTTT. This gives the protein CASTGQGSAGELFF. Combining the CDR3 with reference TRBV19 and TRBJ2-2 gives the whole variable domain DGGITQSPKYLFRKEGQNVTLSCEQNLNHDAMYWYRQDPGQGLRLIYYSQIVNDFQKGDIAEGYSVSREKKESFPLTVTSAQKNPTAFYLCASTGQGSAGELFFGEGSRLTVL.